The 20 T cell receptor beta chains presented below share a single source sample, sequenced in a study of blood T cell repertoires in COVID-19. Libraries were prepared by immunoSEQ multiplex PCR; TCRdb keeps only in-frame clonotypes and omits some of them. Of about 190,000 clones listed, around 84% are singletons. The sequenced sample consisted of peripheral blood. The receptor set was obtained from a human donor in a cohort sampled during active COVID-19.

A word on this clone: The sample contains more than one DNA sequence encoding this CDR3. The rearrangement uses TRBV18 and TRBJ1-1, with D maybe TRBD1 (5 bases). Trimming cost V 3 bases and J 1 base, with 6 bases left between them. There are 13 residues in the CDR3. CDR1 and CDR2 from the germline V gene are KGHSH and LQKENI. DNA for the CDR3: TGTGCCAGCTCACCGGACAAGAACACTGAAGCTTTCTTT. Encoded protein: CASSPDKNTEAFF.

The chain joins TRBV2 to TRBJ1-2; D remains ambiguous. With 2 bases removed from V and 2 bases from J, the gap between germline ends came to 12 bases. This CDR3 comprises 15 residues. Germline CDR1 SNHLY, CDR2 FYNNEI. This CDR3 reads CASSESGVANYGYTF. The CDR3 bases are TGTGCCAGCAGTGAATCTGGGGTAGCGAACTATGGCTACACCTTC.

The V call is TRBV5-1, the J call TRBJ1-1, with no clear D. Trimming pared 6 bases from V and 7 bases from J, leaving 10 bases between. There are 11 residues in the CDR3. Germline CDR1 SGHRS, CDR2 YFSETQ. The CDR3 loop reads CASIQQNEAFF. The CDR3, as DNA: TGCGCCAGCATACAGCAGAATGAAGCTTTCTTT. The variable domain in full, with the rest retrieved from reference TRBV5-1 and TRBJ1-1, is KAGVTQTPRYLIKTRGQQVTLSCSPISGHRSVSWYQQTPGQGLQFLFEYFSETQRNKGNFPGRFSGRQFSNSRSEMNVSTLELGDSALYLCASIQQNEAFFGQGTRLTVV.

The V call is TRBV29-1, the J call TRBJ2-3, with 11 bases matching TRBD2. Germline lookup yields CDR1 SQVTM and CDR2 ANQGSEA. The J segment lost 2 bases and the V segment lost 5 bases, leaving 6 bases of the junction unmatched. The CDR3 has 15 residues. For the CDR3, the DNA is TGCAGCGTTCCCGGGACTAGCGGACTCACAGATACGCAGTATTTT. Encoded protein: CSVPGTSGLTDTQYF.

This rearrangement joins TRBV5-1 to TRBJ2-2, with TRBD2 matching over 8 bases. The V gene end was trimmed by 3 bases and the J gene end by 1 base; junction bases not matched to a gene: 11. The CDR3 totals 18 residues. Germline V gene sequence: CDR1 SGHRS, CDR2 YFSETQ. In DNA form, the CDR3 reads TGCGCCAGCAGCTATTCGATCGTTACTAGCGGGAACACCGGGGAGCTGTTTTTT. It specifies CASSYSIVTSGNTGELFF.

V is TRBV12-2 and J is TRBJ2-1; TRBD1, the D gene given by the table, was not confirmed from the DNA. TRBV12-2 is tagged as a pseudogene. CDR3 length: 18 residues. Here the CDR3 DNA reads TGTGCAAGTCGCTTTCGCCCTCCAGGGGGATTCCCCTACAATGAGCAGTTCTTC. Its protein product is CASRFRPPGGFPYNEQFF.

This clone was seen only once. V is TRBV20-1 and J is TRBJ1-1; no clear D. The CDR3 runs 13 residues. CDR1 and CDR2 (germline): DFQATT, SNEGSKA (reference sequence). The V gene lost 3 bases and the J gene lost 1 base, with 9 bases spanning the gap. Written as DNA, the CDR3 is TGCAGTGCTAGTTGGGCAGCGAACACTGAAGCTTTCTTT. Translated: CSASWAANTEAFF.

This chain links TRBV28 with TRBJ1-2; D is unresolved. Per the germline V gene, CDR1 is MDHEN and CDR2 is SYDVKM. This CDR3 is 11 amino acids long. V shed 6 bases and J shed 8 bases, with 10 bases lying between them. The DNA of the CDR3 is TGTGCCAGCAGCCCCCGCGGAGGCTACACCTTC. It is translated as CASSPRGGYTF.

V is TRBV7-2 and J is TRBJ2-7; 10 nucleotides match TRBD1. Germline CDR1 and CDR2: SGHTA and FQGNSA. J lost 7 bases, V lost 2 bases, and 8 bases had no gene match. CDR3 size: 15 residues. CDR3 in amino acids: CASSLFGTGEEEQYF. The CDR3 nucleotides are TGTGCCAGCAGCTTATTCGGGACAGGGGAAGAGGAGCAGTACTTC.

This clone was seen only a few times. The rearrangement uses TRBV11-2 and TRBJ1-5; TRBD1 is a possible D gene (6 bases). V was cut by 5 bases and J by 3 bases, with 17 bases left in between. Germline V CDR1 and CDR2: SGHAT, FQNNGV. The CDR3 extends over 16 amino acids. In DNA, the CDR3 is TGTGCCAGCAGCCAGACACAGGGACACCTCAATCAGCCCCAGCATTTT. Its protein product is CASSQTQGHLNQPQHF.

The chain recombines TRBV6-1 with TRBJ1-6, with a weak D call TRBD1 (5 bases). The CDR3 extends over 15 amino acids. The V gene's germline CDR1 is MNHNS and CDR2 SASEGT. The ends were cut back, 1 base at V and 9 bases at J, with 13 bases in the middle. CDR3 bases: TGTGCCAGCAGTGAAGTGGGGCCAGGTATTTCACCCCTCCACTTT. Translated, it gives CASSEVGPGISPLHF.

The chain combines TRBV6-1 with TRBJ2-2; 12 nucleotides align to TRBD2. CDR3 size: 18 residues. With V trimmed by 3 bases and J by 4 bases, 9 bases remained unmatched. The germline CDR1 and CDR2 sequences are MNHNS and SASEGT. The CDR3: CASSERLAGGVGTGELFF. The CDR3 nucleotides are TGTGCCAGCAGTGAGCGGCTAGCGGGGGGGGTTGGCACCGGGGAGCTGTTTTTT.

V is TRBV28 and J is TRBJ2-1; 7 nucleotides match TRBD2. Germline V CDR1 and CDR2: MDHEN, SYDVKM. J was trimmed by 5 bases and V by 5 bases; bases with no gene match: 15. The CDR3 has 17 amino acids. CDR3 amino acids: CASSGTNGGGRNNEQFF. In DNA, the CDR3 is TGTGCCAGCAGTGGCACTAATGGGGGGGGGAGGAACAATGAGCAGTTCTTC. Combining the CDR3 with reference TRBV28 and TRBJ2-1 gives the whole variable domain DVKVTQSSRYLVKRTGEKVFLECVQDMDHENMFWYRQDPGLGLRLIYFSYDVKMKEKGDIPEGYSVSREKKERFSLILESASTNQTSMYLCASSGTNGGGRNNEQFFGPGTRLTVL.

The rearrangement links TRBV7-8 to TRBJ2-1; 7 bases map to TRBD2. This CDR3 is 14 amino acids long. CDR1 is SGHVS, CDR2 FQNEAQ, per germline. The V and J ends lost 2 bases and 10 bases, in that order; junction bases with no gene match: 8. The CDR3 spells CASSLLLGGGEQFF. CDR3 nucleotides: TGTGCCAGCAGCTTACTGCTCGGGGGAGGGGAGCAGTTCTTC.

V gene TRBV30 combines with J gene TRBJ2-3; D is unclear. Germline CDR1 reads GTSNPN; CDR2 reads SVGIG (reference sequence). V was trimmed by 0 bases and J by 5 bases, leaving 3 bases between them. The CDR3 has 11 amino acids. Here the CDR3 reads CAWSVRDTQYF. In DNA form, the CDR3 reads TGTGCCTGGAGTGTCCGAGATACGCAGTATTTT.

The genes are TRBV3-1 (or the pseudogene TRBV3-2) and TRBJ2-7; 7 nucleotides align to TRBD1. Germline-derived CDR1 and CDR2 are LGHDT and YNNKEL (reference sequence). This CDR3 contains 18 residues. Trimming took 4 bases from V and 2 from J; bases not matched to a gene: 17. CDR3 protein: CASSPPDRVSAHTYEQYV. CDR3 DNA: TGTGCCAGCAGCCCACCCGACAGGGTGTCTGCCCACACCTACGAGCAGTACGTC.

The chain recombines TRBV28 with TRBJ1-2, with D possibly TRBD1 on 6 matching bases. V lost 6 bases and J 3 bases, leaving 14 bases between the germline ends. CDR3 size: 14 residues. Germline V lookup: CDR1 MDHEN, CDR2 SYDVKM. The CDR3 sequence is CASSSGASYYGYTF. Written as DNA, the CDR3 is TGTGCCAGCAGCTCAGGGGCCTCTTACTATGGCTACACCTTC.

The rearrangement joins TRBV5-1 to TRBJ2-7; the D gene is possibly TRBD2 (5 bases). The CDR3 has 15 residues. Germline values: CDR1 SGHRS, CDR2 YFSETQ. The V and J ends lost 4 bases and 3 bases respectively, with 17 bases between them. The CDR3 DNA sequence: TGCGCCAGCAGCCGAGCCCCGGGAAGAGACTACGAGCAGTACTTC. Translating it yields CASSRAPGRDYEQYF.

This clone was counted only a few times. J is TRBJ2-5 and V is TRBV11-1; D remains ambiguous. Germline V gene sequence: CDR1 SGHAT, CDR2 FQDESV (reference sequence). This CDR3 is 13 amino acids long. Deletions cut 3 bases from V and 5 bases from J, with 10 bases between. This chain's CDR3 is CASSFTGSETQYF. The CDR3 region has the DNA TGTGCCAGCAGCTTCACCGGGTCGGAGACCCAGTACTTC.

The J gene is TRBJ2-1, the V gene TRBV5-1; 8 bases line up with TRBD1. The trim removed 4 bases at V and 6 bases at J, leaving 9 bases unmatched. The length of the CDR3 is 15 residues. From germline, CDR1 is SGHRS and CDR2 YFSETQ. The CDR3 loop is CASSHRTGMVNEQFF. CDR3 DNA sequence: TGCGCCAGCAGCCACCGGACAGGGATGGTCAATGAGCAGTTCTTC.